The rows below give T cell receptor beta chains drawn from one sample of a study of blood T cell repertoires in COVID-19. Here immunoSEQ multiplex PCR was the method, and the copy in TCRdb shows in-frame clones only, minus some. Seen here are 78,000 or so clones, approximately 90% observed once, and the top ten hold around 6.7%. The sequenced sample consisted of peripheral blood. These receptors were taken from a woman aged 45-59 years with acute or convalescent COVID-19. Each CDR3 is given with its conserved first and last residue. The order of the fields is CDR3 DNA, CDR3 protein, J gene, D gene, V gene, clone size. The D gene is left open where the match is weak. Not every row has a clone size; where given, it reads once, few, many or a size class.

DNA: TGTGCCAGCATGGCTAGGCAGGGCGGAAACACCATATATTTT; CDR3: CASMARQGGNTIYF; J: TRBJ1-3; D: -; V: TRBV28; size: -
DNA: TGTGCCAGCTCACCACCGATTTCAGGGTCAAAAAACATTCAGTACTTC; CDR3: CASSPPISGSKNIQYF; J: TRBJ2-4; D: -; V: TRBV18; size: once
DNA: TGTGCCAGCAGGTCGCGACTAGCGGCGGGGGGGGAGCAGTACTTC; CDR3: CASRSRLAAGGEQYF; J: TRBJ2-7; D: TRBD2; V: TRBV6-5; size: -
DNA: TGTGCCAGCAGCGATAACAGGGGGCGGTGGCAGAACACTGAAGCTTTCTTT; CDR3: CASSDNRGRWQNTEAFF; J: TRBJ1-1; D: TRBD1; V: TRBV2; size: -
DNA: TGTGCCAGCAGGACAGGGGGCGGATCGCAGCCCCAGCATTTT; CDR3: CASRTGGGSQPQHF; J: TRBJ1-5; D: TRBD1; V: TRBV6-5; size: -
DNA: TGTGCCAGCAGTTTGGACTACCAACCCTACGAGCAGTACTTC; CDR3: CASSLDYQPYEQYF; J: TRBJ2-7; D: -; V: TRBV27; size: -
DNA: TGTGCCAGTAGTAAAGGACAGGGGGCGTTTGAAGCTTTCTTT; CDR3: CASSKGQGAFEAFF; J: TRBJ1-1; D: TRBD1; V: TRBV19; size: -
DNA: TGTGCCAGCTCACCGACAGGGGCTGGGGAAAAACTGTTTTTT; CDR3: CASSPTGAGEKLFF; J: TRBJ1-4; D: TRBD1; V: TRBV18; size: -
DNA: TGTGCCAGCTCACGGGTTGCGACAGGGGGTCGTCGGAATCAGCCCCAGCATTTT; CDR3: CASSRVATGGRRNQPQHF; J: TRBJ1-5; D: TRBD1; V: TRBV18; size: -
DNA: TGCGCCAGCAGTGAGTCAGGAGGGAACTACGAGCAGTACTTC; CDR3: CASSESGGNYEQYF; J: TRBJ2-7; D: -; V: TRBV10-1; size: -
DNA: TGTGCCAGCAGCTTAGGGGCAGGGTTTGCGAGGGAAAAACTGTTTTTT; CDR3: CASSLGAGFAREKLFF; J: TRBJ1-4; D: -; V: TRBV7-2; size: -
DNA: TGTGCCAGTAGTCAACAGGGGGCGTTTGGTGGCTACACCTTC; CDR3: CASSQQGAFGGYTF; J: TRBJ1-2; D: TRBD1; V: TRBV19; size: -
DNA: TGTGCCAGCAGTTCCAGGGGGTATGGACTGGAGCAGTTCTTC; CDR3: CASSSRGYGLEQFF; J: TRBJ2-1; D: TRBD1; V: TRBV6-5; size: -
DNA: TGTGCCAGCAGCTTACTAGTAGAGACGGCGAACACCGGGGAGCTGTTTTTT; CDR3: CASSLLVETANTGELFF; J: TRBJ2-2; D: -; V: TRBV7-9; size: -
DNA: TGTGCCAGTAGTATAAAGCCGGATTCACCCCTCCACTTT; CDR3: CASSIKPDSPLHF; J: TRBJ1-6; D: -; V: TRBV19; size: few
DNA: TGTGCCAGTAGCGACGGACAGGGCACAGAGACCCAGTACTTC; CDR3: CASSDGQGTETQYF; J: TRBJ2-5; D: TRBD1; V: TRBV19; size: -